This T cell receptor (beta chain) was recovered during a study of tumor and adjacent non-tumor tissue in lung cancer. RNA was extracted from bulk tissue without any cell sorting. Points on this clonotype: At one end, the junction sequence differs from germline, possibly due to a read error.

TCRbeta libraries were built with three rounds of nested PCR, modified from ARM-PCR. TCRdb redid the calling of the multiplex PCR reads with MiXCR, one entry per CDR3 protein. The table includes tens of thousands of distinct CDR3 sequences, more than 60% detected once. Sequencing input: lung tumor tissue. The sequence was collected from a woman in her fifties or sixties with non-small cell lung cancer.

As DNA, the CDR3 is TGTGCCAGCACTAGTGATACTAGTAGCTCTGGGGCTAACGTCCTGACTTTC. It codes for CASTSDTSSSGANVLTF. The chain joins TRBV6-5 to TRBJ2-6; D is possibly TRBD1 or TRBD2 (5 bases each). Germline lookup yields CDR1 MNHEY and CDR2 SVGAGI. This CDR3 has 17 residues.